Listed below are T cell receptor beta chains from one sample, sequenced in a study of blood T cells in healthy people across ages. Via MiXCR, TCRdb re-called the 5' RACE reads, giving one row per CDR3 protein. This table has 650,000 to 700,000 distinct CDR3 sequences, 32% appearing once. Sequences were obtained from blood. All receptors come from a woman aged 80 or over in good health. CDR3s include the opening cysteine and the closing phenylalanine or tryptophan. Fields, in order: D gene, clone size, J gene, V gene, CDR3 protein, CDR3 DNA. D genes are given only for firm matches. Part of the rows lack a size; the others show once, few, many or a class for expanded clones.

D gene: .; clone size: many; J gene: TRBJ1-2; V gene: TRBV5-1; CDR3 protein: CASSLMSPSLSGYTF; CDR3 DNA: TGCGCCAGCAGCTTGATGTCCCCCAGTCTTAGCGGCTACACCTTC
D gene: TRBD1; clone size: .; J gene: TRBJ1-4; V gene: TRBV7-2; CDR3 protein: CVSSLNRGREKLFF; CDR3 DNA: TGTGTCAGCAGCTTAAACAGGGGTCGCGAAAAACTGTTTTTT
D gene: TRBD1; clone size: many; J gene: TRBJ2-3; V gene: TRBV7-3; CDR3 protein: CASSQGASLGADTQYF; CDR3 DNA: TGTGCCAGCAGCCAGGGGGCTAGCTTAGGGGCAGATACGCAGTATTTT
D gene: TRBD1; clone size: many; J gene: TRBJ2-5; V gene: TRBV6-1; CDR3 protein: CASTRDRGETQYF; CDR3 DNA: TGTGCCAGCACTCGGGACAGGGGCGAGACCCAGTACTTC
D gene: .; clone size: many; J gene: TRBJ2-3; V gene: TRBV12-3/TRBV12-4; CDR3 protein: CASSGWGRSDTQYF; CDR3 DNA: TGTGCCAGCAGCGGTTGGGGGCGGTCAGATACGCAGTATTTT
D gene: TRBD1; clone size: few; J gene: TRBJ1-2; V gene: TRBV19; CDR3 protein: CASSFRDSRSNYGYTF; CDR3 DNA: TGTGCCAGTAGTTTCCGGGACAGCAGATCTAACTATGGCTACACCTTC
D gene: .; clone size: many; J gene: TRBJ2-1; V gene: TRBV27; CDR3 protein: CASSPLTGLMNEQFF; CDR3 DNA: TGTGCCAGCAGTCCGCTTACGGGACTGATGAATGAGCAGTTCTTC
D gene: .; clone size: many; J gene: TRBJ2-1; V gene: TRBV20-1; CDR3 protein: CSARDLGGLYNEQFF; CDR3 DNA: TGCAGTGCTAGAGATCTTGGGGGGCTCTACAATGAGCAGTTCTTC
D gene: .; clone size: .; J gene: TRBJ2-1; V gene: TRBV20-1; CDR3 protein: CSARRTELTYNEQFF; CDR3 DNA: TGCAGTGCTAGACGGACAGAACTAACCTACAATGAGCAGTTCTTC
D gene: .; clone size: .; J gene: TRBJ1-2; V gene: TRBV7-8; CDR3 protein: CASSLRPINYGYTF; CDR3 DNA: TGTGCCAGCAGCTTAAGACCGATTAACTATGGCTACACCTTC
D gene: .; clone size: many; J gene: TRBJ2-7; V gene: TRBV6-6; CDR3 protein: CASSYQRVEQYF; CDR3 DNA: TGTGCCAGCAGTTACCAACGGGTCGAGCAGTACTTC
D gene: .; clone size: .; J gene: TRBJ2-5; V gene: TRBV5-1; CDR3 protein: CASSWRGEGIETQYF; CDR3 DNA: TGCGCCAGCAGCTGGCGGGGCGAAGGGATAGAGACCCAGTACTTC
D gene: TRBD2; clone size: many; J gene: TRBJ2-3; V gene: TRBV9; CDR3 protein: CASTEGLARTDTQYF; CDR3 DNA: TGTGCCAGCACAGAAGGACTAGCGAGGACAGATACGCAGTATTTT
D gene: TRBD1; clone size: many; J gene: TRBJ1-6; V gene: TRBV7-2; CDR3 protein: CASSHETQGAGYNSPLHF; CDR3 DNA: TGTGCCAGCAGCCACGAGACGCAGGGGGCTGGCTATAATTCACCCCTCCACTTT
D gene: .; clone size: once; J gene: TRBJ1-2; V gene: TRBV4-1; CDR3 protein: CASSQVQIDGYTF; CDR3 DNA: TGCGCCAGCAGCCAAGTACAGATTGATGGCTACACCTTC
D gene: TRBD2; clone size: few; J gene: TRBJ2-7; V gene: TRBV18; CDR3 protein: CASSPNPSGGYEQYF; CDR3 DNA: TGTGCCAGCTCACCTAACCCTAGCGGGGGGTACGAGCAGTACTTC
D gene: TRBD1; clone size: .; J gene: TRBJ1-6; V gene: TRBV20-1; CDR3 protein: CSARDDRDGNSPLHF; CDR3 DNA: TGCAGTGCTAGAGATGACAGGGACGGGAATTCACCCCTCCACTTT
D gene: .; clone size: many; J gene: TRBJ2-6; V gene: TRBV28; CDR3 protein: CASSKRDTHSGANVLTF; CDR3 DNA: TGTGCCAGCAGTAAACGGGACACCCACTCTGGGGCCAACGTCCTGACTTTC
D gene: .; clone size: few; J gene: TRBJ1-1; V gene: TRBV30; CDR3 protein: CAWSVSSEAFF; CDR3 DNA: TGTGCCTGGAGTGTAAGCTCTGAAGCTTTCTTT
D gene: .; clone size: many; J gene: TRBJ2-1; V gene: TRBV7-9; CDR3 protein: CASSLGRGQTPPYRGNEQFF; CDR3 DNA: TGTGCCAGCAGCTTAGGGAGGGGACAGACCCCCCCATACAGGGGCAATGAGCAGTTCTTC
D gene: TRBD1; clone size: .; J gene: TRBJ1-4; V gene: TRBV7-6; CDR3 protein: CASSSRGGAGKLFF; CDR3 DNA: TGTGCCAGCAGCTCGCGAGGGGGCGCGGGAAAACTGTTTTTT
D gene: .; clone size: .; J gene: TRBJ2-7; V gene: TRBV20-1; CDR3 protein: CSASRENYEQYF; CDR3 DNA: TGCAGTGCCAGTAGGGAGAACTACGAGCAGTACTTC
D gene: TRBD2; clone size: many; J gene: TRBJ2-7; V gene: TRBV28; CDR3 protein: CASNPAGLQSYEQYF; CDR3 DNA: TGTGCCAGCAACCCAGCGGGGCTACAATCCTACGAGCAGTACTTC
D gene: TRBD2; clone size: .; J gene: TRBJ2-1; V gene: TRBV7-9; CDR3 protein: CATRSSGGLSSYNEQFF; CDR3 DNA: TGTGCCACGCGGTCTAGCGGGGGGCTCAGCTCCTACAATGAGCAGTTCTTC
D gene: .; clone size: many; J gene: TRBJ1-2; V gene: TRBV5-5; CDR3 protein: CASSLAVGGNNYGYTF; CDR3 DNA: TGTGCCAGCAGCTTGGCCGTAGGGGGTAATAACTATGGCTACACCTTC
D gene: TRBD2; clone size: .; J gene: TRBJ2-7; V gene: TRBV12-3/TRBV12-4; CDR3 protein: CASSPRPPSGGVYF; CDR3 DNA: TGTGCCAGCAGTCCGAGACCCCCGAGCGGGGGCGTGTACTTC
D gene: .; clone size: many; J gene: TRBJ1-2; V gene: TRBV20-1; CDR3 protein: CRPTPGAHGYTF; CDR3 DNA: TGCAGGCCCACCCCAGGGGCGCACGGCTACACCTTC
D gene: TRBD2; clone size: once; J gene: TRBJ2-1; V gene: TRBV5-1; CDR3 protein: CASSVGLAGDSSSYNEQFF; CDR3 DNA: TGCGCCAGCAGCGTGGGACTAGCGGGGGACTCGAGCTCCTACAATGAGCAGTTCTTC
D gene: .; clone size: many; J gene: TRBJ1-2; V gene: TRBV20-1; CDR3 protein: CSALTVNYGYTF; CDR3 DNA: TGCAGTGCTCTGACAGTTAACTATGGCTACACCTTC
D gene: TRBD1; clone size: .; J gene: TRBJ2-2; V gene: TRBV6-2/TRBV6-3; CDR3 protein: CASSRRPGTGTTGELFF; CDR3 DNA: TGTGCCAGCAGCCGTCGTCCCGGGACAGGGACCACCGGGGAGCTGTTTTTT
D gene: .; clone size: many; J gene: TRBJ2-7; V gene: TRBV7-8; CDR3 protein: CASSLAQGATYEQYF; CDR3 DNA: TGTGCCAGCAGCTTAGCCCAGGGAGCCACTTACGAGCAGTACTTC
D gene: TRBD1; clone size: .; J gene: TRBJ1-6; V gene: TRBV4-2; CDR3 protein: CASSQGNGQGEASAPLHF; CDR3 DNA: TGTGCCAGCAGCCAAGGAAACGGACAGGGGGAAGCTTCGGCACCCCTCCACTTT
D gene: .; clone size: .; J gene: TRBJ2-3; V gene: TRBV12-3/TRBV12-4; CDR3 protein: CASRRGLGRDTQYF; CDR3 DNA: TGTGCCAGCAGGAGAGGACTGGGGCGAGATACGCAATATTTT
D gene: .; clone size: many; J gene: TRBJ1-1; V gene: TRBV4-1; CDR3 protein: CASSQNRLMNTEAFF; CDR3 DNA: TGCGCCAGCAGCCAAAACAGGTTAATGAACACTGAAGCTTTCTTT
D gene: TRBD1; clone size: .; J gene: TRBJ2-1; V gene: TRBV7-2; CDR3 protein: CASSLSPGQAYDEQFF; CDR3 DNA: TGTGCCAGCAGCCTCTCACCGGGACAGGCCTACGATGAGCAGTTCTTC
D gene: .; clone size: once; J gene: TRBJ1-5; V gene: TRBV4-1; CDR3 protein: CASSQVVDQPQHF; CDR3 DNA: TGCGCCAGCAGCCAAGTCGTGGATCAGCCCCAGCATTTT
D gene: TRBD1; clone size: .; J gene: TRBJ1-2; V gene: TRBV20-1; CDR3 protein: CSATSDRDSYGYTF; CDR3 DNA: TGCAGTGCTACCTCGGACAGGGATAGCTATGGCTACACCTTC
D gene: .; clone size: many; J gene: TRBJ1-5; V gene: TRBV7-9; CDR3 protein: CASSLARGLTSGLRGNQPQHF; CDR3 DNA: TGTGCCAGCAGCTTAGCCAGGGGCCTAACTTCGGGACTCCGAGGCAATCAGCCCCAGCATTTT
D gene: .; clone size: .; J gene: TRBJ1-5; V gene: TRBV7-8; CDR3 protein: CASSFQAGQPQHF; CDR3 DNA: TGTGCCAGCAGCTTTCAGGCTGGACAGCCCCAGCATTTT